This TCR beta chain emerged from a study of vaccination effects on CD4 cells after COVID-19. Overall study results and limits: Clonal contraction was marked in infection- and vaccine-induced clones late after vaccination.

ViraFEST expansion of antigen-specific CD4+ T cells with viral peptide pools preceded sequencing. Following a roughly ten-day culture, CD4+ T cells were purified. Prior SARS-CoV-2 infection was absent in the vaccine recipients, as shown by negative nucleocapsid antibodies. On days 3 and 7, fresh IL-2 medium replaced half the medium. Details on this clone: The antigen is unknown.

The protocol was immunoSEQ multiplex PCR, while the TCRdb copy is restricted to in-frame clones and leaves out a portion. The sample includes tens of thousands of clones, approximately 72% of them seen just once. The CDR3 contains 15 residues. CDR1 and CDR2 from the germline V gene are KGHDR and SFDVKD. Trimming cost V 3 bases and J 4 bases; bases outside gene matches: 7. The sample in question was CD4+ T cells from PBMCs cultured with HCoV-OC43 spike peptides, obtained before COVID-19 vaccination. The subset here: HCoV-OC43 spike overlapping peptide pool stimulation. This receptor was taken from a human donor who received a COVID-19 vaccine. The chain recombines TRBV24-1 with TRBJ2-5, with 7 bases aligning to TRBD1. The chain's CDR3 is CATSDGRGTGETQYF. The CDR3, as DNA: TGTGCCACCAGTGATGGCAGGGGGACGGGAGAGACCCAGTACTTC.